What follows is one T cell receptor beta chain and its context. Its antigen is still unknown. The sample is drawn from a study of CXCR3-negative and CXCR3-positive naive CD8 T cells. Study-wide findings and caveats: In CXCR3-positive naive cells, the TRB CDR3s were more hydrophobic than in CXCR3-negative naive cells. The TRBV-TRBJ usage of naive CXCR3-negative and CXCR3-positive cells was similar, but that of memory cells differed.

Naive cells were sorted as CD45RO-, CCR7+, CD27+ and CD95-. Via 5' RACE with UMI labels, TRB cDNA libraries were prepared. TCRdb reprocessed the 5' RACE reads, keeping one entry per CDR3 protein, no DNA. Its table records about 98,000 distinct CDR3 sequences. Germline V gene sequence: CDR1 MDHEN, CDR2 SYDVKM. The CDR3 totals 16 residues. The clonotype was recovered from a human donor in good health. Some clones in this sample may be carry-over from other donors' samples. The sequenced sample consisted of naive CXCR3+ CD8+ T cells from blood. Noted subset: CD45RO-CCR7+CD27+CD95- naive CD8+ T cells expressing CXCR3 (TNR3+). This chain connects TRBV28 to TRBJ1-1; TCRdb returns TRBD1, unconfirmable since there is no DNA. This CDR3 is CASSLRQGTMNTEAFF.